This section outlines one T cell receptor (beta chain) sequence together with its context. Its specificity is unknown. The data were taken from a study of cytomegalovirus exposure and HLA in healthy donors. Study-level results: Presence/absence analyses supposed approximately even sequencing depth among donors. Versus the roughly 670-donor mean, an Asian-associated ancestry cluster reportedly showed fewer N-insertions in a later analysis. Being indistinguishable, some V segments were excluded, TRBV6-2 and TRBV6-3 among them. It was shown in a later analysis that HLA-associated TCR beta chains were more clonally expanded than other, equally common chains.

The V gene's germline CDR1 is SEHNR and CDR2 FQNEAQ (reference sequence). Trimming cost V 5 bases and J 5 bases, with 12 bases left between them. This CDR3 has 13 amino acids. Primers: 60 Vbeta forward and 13 Jbeta reverse. Method: immunoSEQ multiplex PCR; TCRdb's copy keeps in-frame clones and lacks some. The data show 100,000 to 150,000 clones, around 76% seen once. The chain is built from TRBV7-9 and TRBJ2-5; D may be TRBD2 (7 bases). Sequencing input: PBMCs. The TCR comes from a woman aged 55 to 70 in good health and CMV-seropositive. The CDR3 reads CASSPRGGETQYF. Here the CDR3 DNA reads TGTGCCAGCAGCCCGAGGGGGGGGGAGACCCAGTACTTC.